This T cell receptor (beta chain) was sequenced in a study of blood T cells in healthy people across ages. The V and J ends lost 4 bases and 0 bases respectively, with 13 bases between them. The CDR3 loop spans 14 amino acids. The germline CDR1 and CDR2 sequences are DFQATT and SNEGSKA (reference sequence). Sample-barcoded 5' priming and a J-beta primer mix drove a second PCR of about 7 to 11 cycles. Sequencing recovered at least 3 million CDR3-containing paired-end reads from each sample. TCRdb reanalysed the 5' RACE reads using MiXCR and keeps one entry per CDR3 protein. The sample has nearly 800,000 distinct CDR3 sequences; around a quarter are singletons. Separately, the same data were catalogued under a study of T cells of mothers and their children.

This TCR was recovered from a boy between 10 and 17 years old in good health. This rearrangement joins TRBV20-1 to TRBJ2-7; D not resolved. What was sequenced was blood. CDR3 amino acids: CSATPGAYSYEQYF. CDR3 DNA sequence: TGCAGTGCTACCCCAGGAGCGTACTCCTACGAGCAGTACTTC.